This T cell receptor beta chain was sequenced during a study of quantifying T cell responses using KT2 cells. Study as a whole: RNA was reverse transcribed with TCR alpha and beta constant-region primers. The second PCR ran as a qPCR until a predetermined fluorescence threshold was reached. Notes on the study in general: Counts of KT2 alpha and beta sequences rose linearly with the number of KT2 cells added.

A single-stranded UMI oligo with SP2 sequence was ligated to cDNA 3' ends. First-round PCR used 4 cycles and beta primers RC1.1 and RC1.2 covering TRBC1 and TRBC2. TCRdb reprocessed the UMI-ligation and nested PCR reads with MiXCR, giving one entry per CDR3 protein. Found here are 40,000 to 55,000 distinct CDR3 sequences, around 10% of them singletons; the top ten hold less than 11%. From germline, CDR1 is LNHDA and CDR2 SQIVND (reference sequence). The CDR3 is 13 amino acids. V gave up 8 bases and J gave up 3 bases, with 13 bases separating them. There are many counts of this clonotype. Its antigen is unidentified. The sample is PBMC spiked with counted cells of clone KT2. Fixed numbers of PBMC received varying amounts of KT2 cells.

This rearrangement joins TRBV19 to TRBJ1-1, with D uncertain. The TCR sequence derives from a human donor. The sequenced sample was PBMCs spiked with cells of the T cell clone KT2. CDR3: CASSTGLDTEAFF. Written as DNA, the CDR3 is TGTGCCAGTTCGACGGGATTGGACACTGAAGCTTTCTTT.